The 27 T cell receptor beta chains reported below all come from one sample, sequenced in a study of early T cells in non-severe SARS-CoV-2 infection. TCRdb re-derived calls from the 5' RACE reads in MiXCR, one entry per CDR3 protein. The sample consists of approximately 74,000 distinct CDR3 sequences, 14% of them appearing once. The sample was whole blood. The receptor set was obtained from an adult who was a healthcare worker with PCR-confirmed SARS-CoV-2 infection or an uninfected control (not recorded which).

This clonotype appeared a few times. The J gene is TRBJ1-2, the V gene TRBV9; D not resolved. The ends were cut back, 4 bases at V and 4 bases at J, with 11 bases in the middle. Per the germline V gene, CDR1 is SGDLS and CDR2 is YYNGEE. This CDR3 region has 13 residues. The CDR3 DNA follows: TGTGCCAGCAGCCCAGACCTGGGCTATGGCTACACCTTC. Protein product: CASSPDLGYGYTF.

The rearrangement uses TRBV25-1 and TRBJ1-2; 7 nucleotides match TRBD1. The CDR3 is made up of 13 amino acids. Germline V gene sequence: CDR1 MGHDK, CDR2 SYGVNS. The V segment lost 8 bases and the J segment 2 bases; nucleotides outside the gene matches: 5. The chain's CDR3 is CASSQTGNYGYTF. The CDR3 DNA reads as TGTGCCAGCTCACAGACAGGGAACTATGGCTACACCTTC.

V and J are TRBV6-2 or TRBV6-3 and TRBJ2-1; 8 bases map to TRBD2. There are 15 residues in the CDR3. J gave up 2 bases and V 10 bases, and 10 bases lay outside the gene matches. Germline values: CDR1 MNHEY, CDR2 SVGEGT. The CDR3 loop reads CANNPGLVAYNEQFF. The DNA for the CDR3 is TGTGCCAACAATCCGGGACTAGTGGCCTACAATGAGCAGTTCTTC.

This clonotype appeared many times. This sequence joins TRBV19 and TRBJ2-2, with D possibly being TRBD1 (6 bases). Germline V gene data show CDR1 as LNHDA and CDR2 as SQIVND (reference sequence). This CDR3 contains 13 residues. The germline V and J ends were trimmed by 4 bases and 5 bases, with 8 bases remaining between them. The CDR3 sequence is CASSNTGTGELFF. Here the CDR3 DNA reads TGTGCCAGTAGTAACACAGGGACCGGGGAGCTGTTTTTT.

The rearrangement uses TRBV27 and TRBJ1-2; D may be TRBD1 (5 bases). This CDR3 has 14 residues. The V and J ends lost 3 bases and 3 bases respectively, with 11 bases between them. Germline V gene sequence: CDR1 MNHEY, CDR2 SMNVEV (reference sequence). The CDR3 nucleotides are TGTGCCAGCAGTTTTGCCGGGGGGGACTATGGCTACACCTTC. Amino acid sequence: CASSFAGGDYGYTF.

The gene calls are TRBV29-1 and TRBJ2-7; possibly TRBD1 for D (6 bases). The CDR3 has 14 residues. The V end lost 7 bases, the J end lost 0 bases, and 16 bases lay between the germline ends. Germline V gene lookup returns CDR1 SQVTM and CDR2 ANQGSEA. The DNA of the CDR3 is TGCAGCGCCCTCCGGGACATCGTCTCCTACGAGCAGTACTTC. Protein sequence: CSALRDIVSYEQYF.

This clonotype was picked up a small number of times. V and J are TRBV10-3 and TRBJ1-2; D may be TRBD1 (5 bases). This CDR3 contains 14 residues. V was shortened by 3 bases and J by 4 bases, with 12 bases between the two germline ends. CDR1 ENHRY and CDR2 SYGVKD come from the germline V gene. The CDR3 DNA reads as TGTGCCATCAGTGAAAGGGGAGAGGGCTATGGCTACACCTTC. Its protein is CAISERGEGYGYTF.

There are many counts of this clonotype. The chain has TRBV14 and TRBJ2-5; no firm D call. CDR1 is SGHDN, CDR2 FVKESK, per germline. Deletions cut 0 bases from V and 4 bases from J, with 6 bases between. The CDR3 covers 13 residues. CDR3 nucleotide sequence: TGTGCCAGCAGCCAAGACAGCTTAGAGACCCAGTACTTC. Its translation is CASSQDSLETQYF.

The genes are TRBV18 and TRBJ1-1, with D maybe TRBD1 (6 bases). CDR3 length: 14 amino acids. V lost 5 bases and J 1 base, leaving 11 bases between the germline ends. Germline assignment: CDR1 KGHSH and CDR2 LQKENI. The CDR3 region is CASSSTTGNTEAFF. CDR3 DNA: TGTGCCAGCTCATCCACGACAGGGAACACTGAAGCTTTCTTT.

CDR3 sequence: CASSLTTANEKLFF. CDR3 DNA: TGCGCCAGCAGCTTGACGACGGCTAATGAAAAACTGTTTTTT. The chain is built from TRBV5-1 and TRBJ1-4; D is ambiguous. Trimming stripped 1 base from V and 3 bases from J, with 7 bases between. Germline lookup yields CDR1 SGHRS and CDR2 YFSETQ. The CDR3 has 14 residues.

This clonotype came up a few times. This rearrangement joins TRBV20-1 to TRBJ2-3, with D possibly TRBD1 on 6 matching bases. The V and J ends lost 0 bases and 3 bases respectively, with 10 bases between them. This CDR3 contains 14 residues. Germline V gene data show CDR1 as DFQATT and CDR2 as SNEGSKA (reference sequence). CDR3 region: CSARDPRGTDTQYF. The CDR3 region has the DNA TGCAGTGCTAGAGATCCCAGGGGTACAGATACGCAGTATTTT.

This clonotype was observed a few times. The chain employs TRBV10-3 and TRBJ1-6; D is uncertain. The germline CDR1 and CDR2 sequences are ENHRY and SYGVKD. The germline V and J ends were trimmed by 10 bases and 7 bases, with 14 bases remaining between them. The CDR3 is 13 residues long. The CDR3 protein is CATSAEYNSPLHF. The CDR3 nucleotides are TGTGCCACCAGCGCAGAATACAATTCACCCCTCCACTTT.

There are a few counts of this clonotype. This sequence joins TRBV29-1 and TRBJ1-1; possibly TRBD1 for D (5 bases). Germline V gives CDR1 SQVTM, CDR2 ANQGSEA. Trimming shortened V by 7 bases and J by 0 bases, and 12 bases separated the two germline ends. The CDR3 spans 13 residues. This CDR3 is CSAQGFMNTEAFF. The CDR3 coding sequence is TGCAGCGCGCAGGGTTTTATGAACACTGAAGCTTTCTTT.

There are a few counts of this clonotype. The chain links TRBV29-1 to TRBJ1-4; D is perhaps TRBD1 (6 bases). The CDR3 runs to 14 residues. V was trimmed by 6 bases and J by 3 bases, leaving 14 bases between them. The V gene's germline CDR1 is SQVTM and CDR2 ANQGSEA. The CDR3 spells CSVDRLLANEKLFF. CDR3 in DNA: TGCAGCGTCGACAGGTTGTTGGCTAATGAAAAACTGTTTTTT.

This clonotype was counted only a few times. J is TRBJ1-1 and V is TRBV11-2; 7 nucleotides match TRBD1. This CDR3 comprises 16 residues. CDR1 SGHAT and CDR2 FQNNGV come from the germline V gene. The junction had 9 bases not matched to a gene; V was cut back by 4 bases and J by 1 base. CDR3 loop: CASSYPLGQSNTEAFF. CDR3 sequence (DNA): TGTGCCAGCAGCTATCCCCTGGGACAGTCGAACACTGAAGCTTTCTTT.

This clonotype was seen a few times. This chain joins TRBV27 and TRBJ2-3, with TRBD2 matching over 8 bases. The CDR3 runs 15 residues. Losses at the gene ends were 1 base for V and 6 bases for J; bases not matched to a gene: 6. Germline V gene lookup returns CDR1 MNHEY and CDR2 SMNVEV (reference sequence). The DNA of the CDR3 is TGTGCCAGCAGTTTATACGGCGGGGGGCCGGATACGCAGTATTTT. Residues: CASSLYGGGPDTQYF.

CDR3 loop: CASRREPGQGSSPLHF. For the CDR3, the DNA is TGTGCCAGCAGACGGGAACCGGGACAGGGGAGTTCACCCCTCCACTTT. The chain is built from TRBV7-2 and TRBJ1-6; TRBD1 aligns across 10 bases. Germline V gives CDR1 SGHTA, CDR2 FQGNSA. CDR3 length: 16 residues. Unmatched junction bases numbered 11, after V lost 6 bases and J lost 9 bases.

V is TRBV11-1 and J is TRBJ2-2; tentative D call: TRBD2 (6 bases). Deletions cut 5 bases from V and 7 bases from J, with 11 bases between. The CDR3 is 13 amino acids. The germline V gene encodes CDR1 SGHAT and CDR2 FQDESV (reference sequence). CDR3 sequence reads: CASSPRGIGELFF. CDR3 sequence (DNA): TGTGCCAGCAGCCCCCGGGGGATCGGGGAGCTGTTTTTT.

This clonotype was detected a few times. The J gene is TRBJ2-1, the V gene TRBV6-2 or TRBV6-3; D uncertain. The V end was cut by 2 bases, the J end by 0 bases, with 11 bases between. This CDR3 is 16 amino acids long. The germline V gene has CDR1 MNHEY and CDR2 SVGEGT. The CDR3 reads CASSYRQRSSYNEQFF. DNA for the CDR3: TGTGCCAGCAGTTACCGACAAAGGAGCTCCTACAATGAGCAGTTCTTC.

The rearrangement links TRBV7-9 to TRBJ1-1, with D uncertain. Trimming stripped 5 bases from V and 7 bases from J, with 8 bases between. Per the germline V gene, CDR1 is SEHNR and CDR2 is FQNEAQ (reference sequence). This CDR3 is 11 amino acids long. The CDR3 here is CASSLDLEAFF. The DNA of the CDR3 is TGTGCCAGCAGCCTGGACCTTGAAGCTTTCTTT.

The sample holds many counts of this clonotype. V and J are TRBV20-1 and TRBJ1-5, with 8 bases fitting TRBD1. CDR1 is DFQATT, CDR2 SNEGSKA, per germline (reference sequence). The V segment lost 4 bases and the J segment 5 bases; nucleotides outside the gene matches: 7. This CDR3 comprises 14 residues. CDR3: CSANGQGGDQPQHF. CDR3 nucleotides: TGCAGTGCTAATGGACAGGGAGGCGATCAGCCCCAGCATTTT.

The chain links TRBV20-1 to TRBJ1-3; D is ambiguous. Trimming stripped 7 bases from V and 2 bases from J, with 15 bases between. The germline V gene has CDR1 DFQATT and CDR2 SNEGSKA (reference sequence). The length of the CDR3 is 14 residues. CDR3 loop: CSVITALTGNTIYF. The CDR3 DNA follows: TGCAGTGTCATAACGGCCTTAACTGGAAACACCATATATTTT.

This clonotype has more than one count but fewer than ten. The chain recombines TRBV9 with TRBJ2-7; 12 nucleotides match TRBD1. The CDR3 contains 15 residues. CDR1 and CDR2 (germline): SGDLS, YYNGEE. The junction had 4 bases not matched to a gene; V was cut back by 0 bases and J by 6 bases. The CDR3 coding sequence is TGTGCCAGCAGCGTAGCCGGGACAGGGGGCCTCGAGCAGTACTTC. Protein product: CASSVAGTGGLEQYF. The full variable domain, its missing parts supplied by reference TRBV9 and TRBJ2-7, is DSGVTQTPKHLITATGQRVTLRCSPRSGDLSVYWYQQSLDQGLQFLIQYYNGEERAKGNILERFSAQQFPDLHSELNLSSLELGDSALYFCASSVAGTGGLEQYFGPGTRLTVT.

This clonotype was counted a few times. V and J are TRBV20-1 and TRBJ1-2; no definite D call. Between the trimmed V and J ends, which lost 1 base and 6 bases, there was a span of 12 bases. This CDR3 contains 13 residues. Germline CDR1 is DFQATT and CDR2 is SNEGSKA (reference sequence). The CDR3 coding sequence is TGCAGTGCTAGAGCCCTTAGCCGAAATGGCTACACCTTC. Its translation: CSARALSRNGYTF.

This clonotype has just a few counts. This chain links TRBV6-2 or TRBV6-3 with TRBJ2-1; D call uncertain. The CDR3 is made up of 14 amino acids. CDR1 and CDR2 (germline): MNHEY, SVGEGT. The V end lost 5 bases, the J end lost 3 bases, and 11 bases lay between the germline ends. The CDR3: CASSTLTYYNEQFF. As DNA, the CDR3 is TGTGCCAGCAGTACCCTGACGTACTACAATGAGCAGTTCTTC.

In its sample, this clonotype was seen a few times. The chain uses TRBV7-9 and TRBJ2-7; possibly TRBD1 for D (5 bases). The CDR3 is 15 amino acids. V was cut by 1 base and J by 7 bases, with 17 bases left in between. Germline V gives CDR1 SEHNR, CDR2 FQNEAQ (reference sequence). Written as DNA, the CDR3 is TGTGCCAGCAGCTTAGGAGGAAGGGGCAGGATGGAGCAGTACTTC. It translates to CASSLGGRGRMEQYF.

The J gene is TRBJ2-2, the V gene TRBV7-2; D gene unclear. CDR3 length: 12 residues. In germline, CDR1 is SGHTA, CDR2 FQGNSA. The V and J ends lost 3 bases and 6 bases respectively, with 5 bases between them. The CDR3 spells CASSLMAGELFF. In nucleotides, the CDR3 is TGTGCCAGCAGCTTGATGGCCGGGGAGCTGTTTTTT.